The 17 T cell receptor beta chains presented below share a single source sample, sequenced in a study of CD8 T cells in Susac syndrome. With random hexamers, about 0.5 to 1 ug RNA was reverse transcribed. TCRdb itself ran the immunoSEQ multiplex PCR reads through MiXCR, one entry per CDR3 protein. The sample records 150,000 to 200,000 distinct CDR3 sequences, roughly 92% being singletons. Sequencing was performed on CD4+ T cells from PBMCs. The receptor source for this set is a human donor with multiple sclerosis.

The chain uses TRBV20-1 and TRBJ2-7; possibly TRBD1 or TRBD2 for D (5 bases each). The CDR3 contains 13 residues. Deletions cut 2 bases from V and 4 bases from J, with 12 bases between. Germline CDR1 reads DFQATT; CDR2 reads SNEGSKA (reference sequence). The CDR3 reads CSARYGGGYEQYF. The CDR3 region has the DNA TGCAGTGCTAGATATGGGGGTGGTTACGAGCAGTACTTC.

Here the CDR3 DNA reads TGTGCCAGCAGCTCCTTCGGGGTGCCTACCCTCCACTTT. This sequence encodes CASSSFGVPTLHF. The chain employs TRBV5-4 and TRBJ1-6; D unclear. CDR1 SGHNT and CDR2 YYREEE come from the germline V gene (reference sequence). Trimming stripped 3 bases from V and 14 bases from J, with 15 bases between. CDR3 length equals 13 residues.

The chain joins TRBV20-1 to TRBJ2-1; 11 nucleotides agree with TRBD2. After removal of 3 bases from V and 10 bases from J, the junction contained 8 bases not matched to a gene. CDR1 and CDR2 (germline): DFQATT, SNEGSKA (reference sequence). The CDR3 has 14 residues. The CDR3 DNA sequence: TGCAGTGCTAGGGGTAGCGGGGGGGCGGGAGAGCAGTTCTTC. Its protein product is CSARGSGGAGEQFF.

This clonotype was seen more than once but under ten times. The J gene is TRBJ2-6, the V gene TRBV27; D gene unclear. The V gene lost 3 bases and the J gene lost 4 bases, with 4 bases spanning the gap. Germline CDR1 is MNHEY and CDR2 is SMNVEV (reference sequence). The CDR3 spans 13 residues. The CDR3 sequence: CASSFAGANVLTF. CDR3 coding DNA: TGTGCCAGCAGTTTCGCCGGGGCCAACGTCCTGACTTTC.

The chain joins TRBV20-1 to TRBJ2-3; D possibly corresponds to TRBD2 (7 bases). Germline V gene sequence: CDR1 DFQATT, CDR2 SNEGSKA (reference sequence). The CDR3 consists of 16 residues. V gave up 6 bases and J gave up 1 base, with 20 bases separating them. CDR3 in DNA: TGCAGTGCATTGGGGGGGGCCCAAGGTGGCACAGATACGCAGTATTTT. Translating it yields CSALGGAQGGTDTQYF.

This clonotype has just one count. V gene TRBV30 combines with J gene TRBJ2-5, with D unresolved. Looked up from germline, CDR1 is GTSNPN and CDR2 is SVGIG (reference sequence). V lost 0 bases to trimming and J lost 5 bases, with 4 bases between them. The CDR3 is made up of 11 amino acids. CDR3 protein: CAWSVVETQYF. DNA for the CDR3: TGTGCCTGGAGTGTGGTGGAGACCCAGTACTTC.

For the CDR3, the DNA is TGTGCCAGCAGCATGGGACAGCCCAAATCCGAAGCTTTCTTT. Translation gives CASSMGQPKSEAFF. This chain joins TRBV7-2 and TRBJ1-1; 7 bases match TRBD1. Germline V lookup: CDR1 SGHTA, CDR2 FQGNSA. V lost 5 bases to trimming and J lost 8 bases; unmatched junction nucleotides: 11. The CDR3 totals 14 residues. Full variable domain (missing parts from reference TRBV7-2 and TRBJ1-1): GAGVSQSPSNKVTEKGKDVELRCDPISGHTALYWYRQSLGQGLEFLIYFQGNSAPDKSGLPSDRFSAERTGGSVSTLTIQRTQQEDSAVYLCASSMGQPKSEAFFGQGTRLTVV.

The CDR3 DNA reads as TGTGCCAGCAGATACCCCACTGGGGACAGGGCCTATGGCTACACCTTC. As protein: CASRYPTGDRAYGYTF. This sequence joins TRBV28 and TRBJ1-2; 9 positions agree with TRBD1. The trim removed 6 bases at V and 4 bases at J, leaving 12 bases unmatched. Germline loops: CDR1 MDHEN, CDR2 SYDVKM. This CDR3 is 16 amino acids long.

The rearrangement uses TRBV9 and TRBJ2-1, with TRBD2 matching 8 bases. V gave up 4 bases and J gave up 6 bases; unmatched junction bases: 6. The V gene's germline CDR1 is SGDLS and CDR2 YYNGEE. CDR3 length equals 14 residues. The CDR3 DNA follows: TGTGCCAGCAGCCCAACCGGGACTAGCAATGAGCAGTTCTTC. Its translation: CASSPTGTSNEQFF. The entire variable domain, with the rest obtained from reference TRBV9 and TRBJ2-1, is as follows: DSGVTQTPKHLITATGQRVTLRCSPRSGDLSVYWYQQSLDQGLQFLIQYYNGEERAKGNILERFSAQQFPDLHSELNLSSLELGDSALYFCASSPTGTSNEQFFGPGTRLTVL.

J is TRBJ2-4 and V is TRBV19; no definite D call. Trimming took 5 bases from V and 15 from J, leaving 20 bases between them. This CDR3 spans 13 amino acids. CDR1 is LNHDA and CDR2 is SQIVND in the germline V gene (reference sequence). This chain's CDR3 is CASSVSVSTGWYF. The DNA for the CDR3 is TGTGCCAGTAGTGTGTCAGTTAGTACGGGTTGGTACTTC. The variable domain in full, completed from reference TRBV19 and TRBJ2-4, reads DGGITQSPKYLFRKEGQNVTLSCEQNLNHDAMYWYRQDPGQGLRLIYYSQIVNDFQKGDIAEGYSVSREKKESFPLTVTSAQKNPTAFYLCASSVSVSTGWYFGAGTRLSVL.

The chain recombines TRBV6-6 with TRBJ1-3; D is ambiguous. Trimming cost V 2 bases and J 4 bases, with 9 bases left between them. There are 14 residues in the CDR3. Per germline, CDR1 MNHNY and CDR2 SVGAGI (reference sequence). The CDR3 DNA reads as TGTGCCAGCAGTTACCGGAGCGAAGGAAACACCATATATTTT. The encoded protein is CASSYRSEGNTIYF.

The chain recombines TRBV5-1 with TRBJ2-2; D not resolved. Trimming left V 0 bases short and J 3 bases short, with 6 bases between. This CDR3 spans 14 amino acids. Germline CDR1 and CDR2: SGHRS and YFSETQ. DNA of the CDR3: TGCGCCAGCAGCTTGGTGATAGACACCGGGGAGCTGTTTTTT. Protein product: CASSLVIDTGELFF.

The V gene is TRBV10-1, the J gene TRBJ2-7; tentatively, D is TRBD1 or TRBD2 (6 bases each). Germline CDR1 WNHNN, CDR2 SYGVQD (reference sequence). This CDR3 spans 13 amino acids. Trimming took 3 bases from V and 1 from J, leaving 7 bases between them. The CDR3 sequence: CASSEGGSYEQYF. The CDR3 DNA reads TGCGCCAGCAGTGAAGGGGGGTCCTACGAGCAGTACTTC.

This chain uses TRBV5-8 with TRBJ2-3; no clear D. The V end was cut by 5 bases, the J end by 6 bases, with 10 bases between. Per germline, CDR1 SGHTS and CDR2 YDEGEE. The CDR3 is 12 residues long. The CDR3 is CASSFQADTQYF. The CDR3 DNA reads TGTGCCAGCAGTTTTCAGGCGGATACGCAGTATTTT.

The rearrangement uses TRBV5-1 and TRBJ1-4, with no clear D. Germline V lookup: CDR1 SGHRS, CDR2 YFSETQ. V dropped 4 bases and J dropped 3 bases, with 13 bases sitting between them. This CDR3 is built from 15 residues. The CDR3 reads CASSRSAQPNEKLFF. The DNA of the CDR3 is TGCGCCAGCAGCAGGAGCGCGCAACCTAATGAAAAACTGTTTTTT.

The gene calls are TRBV28 and TRBJ2-5, with a tentative D call TRBD2 (5 bases). Trimming removed 6 bases from V and 1 base from J, with 6 bases in between. Germline V gene sequence: CDR1 MDHEN, CDR2 SYDVKM. CDR3 length: 12 residues. CDR3 DNA sequence: TGTGCCAGCAGACGGGGCCAAGAGACCCAGTACTTC. It specifies CASRRGQETQYF. Using reference TRBV28 and TRBJ2-5 for the parts outside the CDR3, the full variable domain is DVKVTQSSRYLVKRTGEKVFLECVQDMDHENMFWYRQDPGLGLRLIYFSYDVKMKEKGDIPEGYSVSREKKERFSLILESASTNQTSMYLCASRRGQETQYFGPGTRLLVL.

J is TRBJ1-4 and V is TRBV29-1, with 9 bases matching TRBD1. The germline gives CDR1 SQVTM, CDR2 ANQGSEA. The CDR3 covers 12 residues. V was pared by 6 bases and J by 7 bases, with 3 bases of the junction left unmatched. The CDR3 DNA is TGCAGCGTGGGACAGGGTACTGAAAAACTGTTTTTT. It translates to CSVGQGTEKLFF.